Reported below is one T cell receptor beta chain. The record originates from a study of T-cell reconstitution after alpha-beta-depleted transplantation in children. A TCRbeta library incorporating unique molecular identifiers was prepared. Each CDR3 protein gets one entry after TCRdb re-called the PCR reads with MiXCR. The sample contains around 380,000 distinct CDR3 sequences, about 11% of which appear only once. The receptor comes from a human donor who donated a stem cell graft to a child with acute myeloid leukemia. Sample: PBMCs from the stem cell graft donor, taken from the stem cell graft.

DNA of the CDR3: TGTGCCTGGAGTCTAGGGCTTGACTATGGCTACACCTTC. It specifies CAWSLGLDYGYTF. The chain is built from TRBV30 and TRBJ1-2; D gene ambiguous. Trimming removed 2 bases at V and 3 bases at J, with 10 bases between. Germline V CDR1 and CDR2: GTSNPN, SVGIG (reference sequence). The CDR3 covers 13 residues.